A selection of T cell receptor beta chains follows, all from one sample in a study of blood T cell repertoires in COVID-19. TCRdb's copy holds only in-frame clones and misses some; the assay was immunoSEQ multiplex PCR. The sample records 200,000 to 250,000 clones, roughly 80% being singletons. Specimen: peripheral blood. The receptors derive from a woman over 75 with active or convalescent COVID-19. The CDR3 runs from the conserved cysteine through the conserved F or W. Fields, in order: D gene, J gene, clone size, V gene, CDR3 protein, CDR3 DNA. A D gene is named only where the DNA matches it firmly. Clone size is shown for a subset of rows, as once, few, many or a class of expanded clone.

- TRBJ1-2 - TRBV5-5 CASSLDLYYGYTF TGTGCCAGCAGCTTAGACTTGTACTATGGCTACACCTTC
TRBD2 TRBJ2-7 - TRBV19 CASSIGGVSYEQYF TGTGCCAGTAGTATCGGGGGGGTCTCCTACGAGCAGTACTTC
TRBD2 TRBJ2-1 - TRBV7-9 CASSPGPGLAVKYNEQFF TGTGCCAGCAGCCCAGGCCCGGGACTAGCGGTAAAGTACAATGAGCAGTTCTTC
- TRBJ1-2 - TRBV6-4 CASRGDDGGNYGYTF TGTGCCAGCAGAGGAGACGACGGTGGGAACTATGGCTACACCTTC
- TRBJ1-6 few TRBV7-8 CASSLARTGKNSPLHF TGTGCCAGCAGCTTAGCGAGGACGGGAAAAAATTCACCCCTCCACTTT
- TRBJ1-5 few TRBV19 CASSMWLNSNQPQHF TGTGCCAGTAGTATGTGGCTTAATAGCAATCAGCCCCAGCATTTT
- TRBJ2-7 once TRBV6-5 CASTLEVSYEQYF TGTGCCAGCACCCTCGAGGTCTCCTACGAGCAGTACTTC
TRBD1 TRBJ2-7 - TRBV6-5 CARIGHRGYEQYF TGTGCCAGAATAGGACACAGGGGCTACGAGCAGTACTTC
- TRBJ1-6 - TRBV4-1 CASSQAERARGSSPLHF TGCGCCAGCAGCCAAGCGGAAAGGGCCAGGGGAAGTTCACCCCTCCACTTT
TRBD2 TRBJ2-3 - TRBV11-2 CASSRTGRGTSGSTDTQYF TGTGCCAGCAGCCGAACCGGCCGAGGGACTAGCGGGAGCACAGATACGCAGTATTTT
- TRBJ2-7 - TRBV6-1 CASSEGSRYEQYF TGTGCCAGCAGTGAAGGGTCCAGATACGAGCAGTACTTC
TRBD2 TRBJ2-7 - TRBV7-6 CASSLKAGETEQYF TGTGCCAGCAGCCTTAAAGCGGGAGAAACCGAGCAGTACTTC
- TRBJ1-2 - TRBV3-1/TRBV3-2 CASSQDPVNYGYTF TGTGCCAGCAGCCAAGATCCTGTTAACTATGGCTACACCTTC
TRBD1 TRBJ1-6 - TRBV5-1 CASSYGDRLTGPNSPLHF TGCGCCAGCAGCTATGGAGATCGATTGACAGGGCCGAATTCACCCCTCCACTTT
TRBD1 TRBJ2-7 - TRBV5-1 CASTPRTGGTVEQYF TGCGCCAGCACCCCACGAACAGGGGGTACGGTCGAGCAGTACTTC
TRBD1 TRBJ2-7 - TRBV29-1 CSVEDPGTGGFEQYF TGCAGCGTTGAAGATCCGGGCACAGGGGGCTTCGAGCAGTACTTC
- TRBJ1-2 - TRBV19 CASSMRARGPGYTF TGTGCCAGTAGTATGCGGGCCAGGGGCCCTGGCTACACCTTC
- TRBJ1-4 - TRBV5-1 CASSPEPQGREKLFF TGCGCCAGCAGCCCGGAGCCCCAGGGGCGCGAAAAACTGTTTTTT
- TRBJ2-2 - TRBV9 CASSVGWAMNTGELFF TGTGCCAGCAGCGTAGGTTGGGCGATGAACACCGGGGAGCTGTTTTTT
TRBD1 TRBJ1-1 - TRBV27 CASSLSGGQLSEAFF TGTGCCAGCAGTTTATCCGGGGGACAGCTGTCTGAAGCTTTCTTT
TRBD1 TRBJ1-5 - TRBV15 CATSREPETGEVSNQPQHF TGTGCCACCAGCAGAGAACCCGAAACAGGGGAGGTTAGCAATCAGCCCCAGCATTTT
TRBD2 TRBJ2-3 - TRBV10-1 CASSKLAGADTQYF TGCGCCAGCAGTAAACTAGCGGGGGCAGATACGCAGTATTTT
- TRBJ1-2 few TRBV3-1/TRBV3-2 CASSRFRGEGYGYTF TGTGCCAGCAGCCGATTCAGGGGAGAGGGGTATGGCTACACCTTC
TRBD1 TRBJ2-7 - TRBV6-6 CASSSGQGYEQYF TGTGCCAGCAGTTCCGGACAGGGCTACGAGCAGTACTTC
TRBD1 TRBJ2-7 - TRBV12-3/TRBV12-4 CASSNRGSEQYF TGTGCCAGCAGTAACAGGGGTTCCGAGCAGTACTTC
- TRBJ2-7 - TRBV6-6 CASSYSLFEQYF TGTGCCAGCAGTTACTCATTATTCGAGCAGTACTTC
TRBD1 TRBJ1-6 - TRBV28 CASGPGGNNSPLHF TGTGCCAGCGGACCAGGGGGCAATAATTCACCCCTCCACTTT
TRBD2 TRBJ2-2 - TRBV3-1/TRBV3-2 CASSPTGLATGELFF TGTGCCAGCAGCCCTACGGGACTAGCGACCGGGGAGCTGTTTTTT
TRBD2 TRBJ2-2 - TRBV6-6 CASSLPMGLAENTGELFF TGTGCCAGCAGTCTTCCTATGGGACTAGCGGAGAACACCGGGGAGCTGTTTTTT
TRBD2 TRBJ2-2 - TRBV28 CASSGTSGRASVGTGELFF TGTGCCAGCAGTGGGACTAGCGGGAGGGCCTCGGTTGGGACCGGGGAGCTGTTTTTT
TRBD2 TRBJ2-7 - TRBV13 CASSFGPSGIYEQYF TGTGCCAGCAGCTTCGGGCCTAGCGGGATCTACGAGCAGTACTTC
- TRBJ1-1 - TRBV10-3 CAISESSYVRNTEAFF TGTGCCATCAGTGAGTCTTCTTATGTCCGGAACACTGAAGCTTTCTTT
- TRBJ1-2 few TRBV28 CASRIGGTNLNYGYTF TGTGCCAGCCGGATTGGGGGGACGAACCTGAACTATGGCTACACCTTC
- TRBJ2-2 - TRBV6-5 CASNVGPNTGELFF TGTGCCAGCAACGTGGGGCCGAACACCGGGGAGCTGTTTTTT
- TRBJ1-2 few TRBV5-4 CASSLAGGNYGYTF TGTGCCAGCAGCTTGGCGGGGGGGAACTATGGCTACACCTTC
TRBD1 TRBJ1-1 - TRBV28 CASNRGSEAFF TGTGCCAGCAACAGGGGTTCTGAAGCTTTCTTT
TRBD1 TRBJ1-2 - TRBV7-2 CASSFPGQSYGYTF TGTGCCAGCAGCTTCCCGGGACAGTCCTATGGCTACACCTTC
- TRBJ1-2 - TRBV5-1 CASSPSGGTGGYTF TGCGCCAGCAGCCCTTCTGGAGGGACGGGAGGCTACACCTTC
TRBD1 TRBJ1-5 - TRBV6-5 CASSRTGGGNQPQHF TGTGCCAGCAGTCGGACAGGGGGCGGCAATCAGCCCCAGCATTTT
- TRBJ1-5 - TRBV7-2 CASSLGPGTQPQHF TGTGCCAGCAGCTTAGGACCGGGAACGCAGCCCCAGCATTTT
TRBD1 TRBJ1-6 - TRBV2 CASRLQGGNSPLHF TGTGCCAGCAGATTACAGGGGGGTAATTCACCCCTCCACTTT
- TRBJ2-3 - TRBV15 CATSRDGPTATQYF TGTGCCACCAGCAGAGATGGGCCGACAGCTACGCAGTATTTT